The 15 T cell receptor beta chains below all came from one sample that was sequenced in a study of cytomegalovirus exposure and HLA in healthy donors. Primers: 60 Vbeta forward and 13 Jbeta reverse. Sequencing used immunoSEQ multiplex PCR; TCRdb keeps in-frame clones, though not all of them. The sample yields roughly 150,000 clones, about 88% seen once. The sample consisted of PBMCs. These receptors were obtained from a man aged 25 to 45 in good health and CMV-seropositive.

The genes are TRBV2 and TRBJ2-2, with TRBD2 matching over 8 bases. J gave up 5 bases and V 6 bases, and 8 bases lay outside the gene matches. The V gene's germline CDR1 is SNHLY and CDR2 FYNNEI. The CDR3 spans 15 residues. The CDR3 nucleotides are TGTGCCAGCAGACCCCCGGGACTAGGGACCGGGGAGCTGTTTTTT. Translation: CASRPPGLGTGELFF.

In DNA form, the CDR3 reads TGTGCCAGCAGATCGACAGGGGGCGCGGGCTACACCTTC. Translating it yields CASRSTGGAGYTF. The chain uses TRBV6-1 and TRBJ1-2; 10 nucleotides align to TRBD1. From germline, CDR1 is MNHNS and CDR2 SASEGT. Losses at the gene ends were 6 bases for V and 8 bases for J; bases not matched to a gene: 6. The CDR3 covers 13 residues.

The V and J genes are TRBV4-3 and TRBJ2-7; weak D call: TRBD1 (5 bases). Deletions cut 3 bases from V and 3 bases from J, with 12 bases between. Germline V gives CDR1 LGHNA, CDR2 YSLEER. The CDR3 runs 14 residues. The CDR3 loop is CASSQTTDNYEQYF. CDR3 DNA sequence: TGCGCCAGCAGCCAGACGACAGATAACTACGAGCAGTACTTC.

The rearrangement joins TRBV5-1 to TRBJ2-4; TRBD1 matches 7 bases. V gave up 4 bases and J gave up 8 bases; unmatched junction bases: 15. The germline V gene has CDR1 SGHRS and CDR2 YFSETQ. The CDR3 is 16 amino acids. The CDR3: CASSPGTVGGWDIQYF. The CDR3 DNA is TGCGCCAGCAGCCCTGGGACAGTTGGAGGATGGGACATTCAGTACTTC.

The chain carries TRBV7-6 and TRBJ2-5, with a possible D match to TRBD1 (5 bases). The end of the DNA is better explained by TRBJ2-7, so the J call may be wrong. CDR3 size: 13 residues. The germline V gene has CDR1 SGHVS and CDR2 FNYEAQ. The DNA for the CDR3 is TGTGCCAGCAGCCAACAGGACCTCTACGAGCAGTACTTC. Amino acid sequence: CASSQQDLYEQYF.

The gene calls are TRBV14 and TRBJ1-5; 9 bases align to TRBD1. The CDR3 is 15 residues long. CDR1 is SGHDN, CDR2 FVKESK, per germline. The trim removed 4 bases at V and 3 bases at J, leaving 4 bases unmatched. The CDR3 nucleotides are TGTGCCAGCAGCCCTGGGACAGGGCCCAATCAGCCCCAGCATTTT. Its translation: CASSPGTGPNQPQHF.

The V gene is TRBV14, the J gene TRBJ1-5, with 7 bases matching TRBD1. Germline V gene data show CDR1 as SGHDN and CDR2 as FVKESK. The J segment lost 1 base and the V segment lost 0 bases, leaving 15 bases of the junction unmatched. The CDR3 is 20 amino acids. The CDR3 sequence: CASSQEFGTEVGFSNQPQHF. CDR3 DNA sequence: TGTGCCAGCAGCCAAGAATTCGGGACAGAGGTGGGGTTCAGCAATCAGCCCCAGCATTTT.

V gene TRBV5-5 combines with J gene TRBJ2-7, with 9 bases identical to TRBD1. CDR3 length equals 15 residues. Looked up from germline, CDR1 is SGHKS and CDR2 is YYEKEE (reference sequence). The V and J ends lost 2 bases and 2 bases, in that order; junction bases with no gene match: 5. The DNA for the CDR3 is TGTGCCAGCAGCTTAGGGGACAGGGCCCCCTACGAGCAGTACTTC. This sequence encodes CASSLGDRAPYEQYF.

V usage is TRBV6-1 and J usage is TRBJ2-1; D might be TRBD1 (6 bases). Per the germline V gene, CDR1 is MNHNS and CDR2 is SASEGT. This CDR3 is 15 amino acids long. Trimming took 5 bases from V and 0 from J, leaving 11 bases between them. DNA for the CDR3: TGTGCCAGCAGTACGGACAGTAGCTCCTACAATGAGCAGTTCTTC. This gives the protein CASSTDSSSYNEQFF.

The gene calls are TRBV19 and TRBJ2-3, with D possibly being TRBD1 (6 bases). Germline V CDR1 and CDR2: LNHDA, SQIVND (reference sequence). This CDR3 is 14 amino acids long. V lost 5 bases to trimming and J lost 2 bases, with 11 bases between them. The CDR3 DNA reads TGTGCCAGTAGTGTGGGACACTACACAGATACGCAGTATTTT. As protein: CASSVGHYTDTQYF.

This rearrangement joins TRBV5-6 to TRBJ2-7, with 10 bases aligning to TRBD2. With 4 bases clipped from V and 6 bases from J, the junction kept 10 bases outside the gene matches. This CDR3 spans 15 amino acids. CDR1 and CDR2 from the germline V gene are SGHDT and YYEEEE. CDR3 sequence: CASSHMGLAGAEQYV. Here the CDR3 DNA reads TGTGCCAGCAGCCATATGGGGCTAGCGGGAGCCGAGCAGTACGTC.

The chain employs TRBV27 and TRBJ1-5; D unclear. The CDR3 is made up of 14 amino acids. Germline V gene data show CDR1 as MNHEY and CDR2 as SMNVEV (reference sequence). V was pared by 5 bases and J by 4 bases, with 12 bases between. This CDR3 reads CASSPLEANQPQHF. CDR3 coding DNA: TGTGCCAGCAGTCCCTTAGAGGCAAATCAGCCCCAGCATTTT.

V and J are TRBV5-6 and TRBJ2-7; weak D call: TRBD1 (6 bases). The CDR3 is 17 amino acids. V lost 3 bases, J lost 5 bases, and 24 bases lay in between. From germline, CDR1 is SGHDT and CDR2 YYEEEE. The CDR3 coding sequence is TGTGCCAGCAGCTCCCTACGGAACAGGGTAACCATCCACGAGCAGTACGTC. It yields the protein CASSSLRNRVTIHEQYV.

This sequence joins TRBV11-2 and TRBJ2-5; D unresolved. Germline CDR1 is SGHAT and CDR2 is FQNNGV. This CDR3 spans 14 amino acids. Trimming pared 0 bases from V and 5 bases from J, leaving 10 bases between. The CDR3 protein is CASSLDPGPETQYF. The CDR3 region has the DNA TGTGCCAGCAGCTTAGATCCGGGTCCGGAGACCCAGTACTTC.

On this clone itself: A junction boundary mismatches the germline segment, possibly from a read error. This chain links TRBV5-4 with TRBJ2-3; perhaps TRBD1 as D (6 bases). From germline, CDR1 is SGHNT and CDR2 YYREEE (reference sequence). This CDR3 is built from 16 residues. In DNA, the CDR3 is TGTGCCAGCAGTTTGGGACATATTAGTATCACAGATACGCAGTATTTT. Its protein is CASSLGHISITDTQYF.